The rows below give T cell receptor beta chains drawn from one sample of a study of T cells in Graves' hyperthyroidism and ophthalmopathy. TCRdb itself ran the multiplex PCR reads through MiXCR, one entry per CDR3 protein. Counted here are hundreds of thousands of distinct CDR3 sequences, roughly 46% occurring once; the ten biggest clones make up roughly 8.2%. Material for sequencing was peripheral blood or thyroid tissue (not recorded which). All receptors come from a woman aged 18 to 35 with Graves' hyperthyroidism. Both conserved end residues are part of each CDR3. A D gene is named only where the DNA matches it firmly. Size is omitted from some rows. Given values are once, few, many or a class for expanded clones.

j_call: TRBJ1-5; cdr3_length: 14; v_call: TRBV7-9; d_call: .; clone_size: many; cdr3_aa: CASSLKDSNQPQHF; cdr3_nt: TGTGCCAGCAGCCTTAAAGACAGCAATCAGCCCCAGCATTTT
j_call: TRBJ2-7; cdr3_length: 15; v_call: TRBV20-1; d_call: .; clone_size: few; cdr3_aa: CSAGGSLDPAYEQYF; cdr3_nt: TGCAGTGCTGGGGGATCACTAGATCCGGCCTACGAGCAGTACTTC
j_call: TRBJ2-6; cdr3_length: 16; v_call: TRBV15; d_call: .; clone_size: .; cdr3_aa: CATSRERVSGANVLTF; cdr3_nt: TGTGCCACCAGCAGAGAACGAGTCTCTGGGGCCAACGTCCTGACTTTC
j_call: TRBJ1-5; cdr3_length: 13; v_call: TRBV19; d_call: .; clone_size: .; cdr3_aa: CASKGRDNQPQHF; cdr3_nt: TGTGCCAGTAAGGGCAGGGACAATCAGCCCCAGCATTTT
j_call: TRBJ1-1; cdr3_length: 14; v_call: TRBV19; d_call: .; clone_size: .; cdr3_aa: CAGIPSGRNTEAFF; cdr3_nt: TGTGCCGGTATCCCGTCGGGACGAAACACTGAAGCTTTCTTT
j_call: TRBJ1-3; cdr3_length: 16; v_call: TRBV5-1; d_call: .; clone_size: .; cdr3_aa: CASSLAGSSSGNTIYF; cdr3_nt: TGCGCCAGCAGCTTGGCGGGCAGCAGCTCTGGAAACACCATATATTTT
j_call: TRBJ2-3; cdr3_length: 15; v_call: TRBV25-1; d_call: TRBD2; clone_size: .; cdr3_aa: CASSQPSGSTDTQYF; cdr3_nt: TGCGCCAGCAGCCAACCTAGCGGGAGTACAGATACGCAGTATTTT
j_call: TRBJ1-2; cdr3_length: 15; v_call: TRBV10-3; d_call: .; clone_size: many; cdr3_aa: CATQRMGGGNYGYTF; cdr3_nt: TGTGCCACACAGCGGATGGGGGGAGGAAACTATGGCTACACCTTC
j_call: TRBJ2-5; cdr3_length: 12; v_call: TRBV6-5; d_call: .; clone_size: .; cdr3_aa: CASSYHGETQYF; cdr3_nt: TGTGCCAGCAGTTACCATGGGGAGACCCAGTACTTC
j_call: TRBJ1-1; cdr3_length: 14; v_call: TRBV20-1; d_call: .; clone_size: .; cdr3_aa: CSARVIGPNTEAFF; cdr3_nt: TGCAGTGCTAGAGTCATCGGACCGAACACTGAAGCTTTCTTT
j_call: TRBJ2-7; cdr3_length: 16; v_call: TRBV15; d_call: TRBD2; clone_size: few; cdr3_aa: CATSSTSGLAGAVQYF; cdr3_nt: TGTGCCACCAGCAGCACCTCGGGACTAGCGGGAGCGGTGCAGTACTTC
j_call: TRBJ1-3; cdr3_length: 10; v_call: TRBV7-2; d_call: .; clone_size: once; cdr3_aa: CASSRDTIYF; cdr3_nt: TGTGCCAGCAGCCGGGACACCATATATTTT
j_call: TRBJ2-5; cdr3_length: 13; v_call: TRBV20-1; d_call: TRBD2; clone_size: many; cdr3_aa: CSAREKGGETQYF; cdr3_nt: TGCAGTGCTAGAGAGAAGGGAGGGGAGACCCAGTACTTC
j_call: TRBJ2-6; cdr3_length: 13; v_call: TRBV25-1; d_call: .; clone_size: .; cdr3_aa: CASSVSRANVLTF; cdr3_nt: TGTGCCAGCAGTGTATCCAGGGCCAACGTCCTGACTTTC
j_call: TRBJ1-1; cdr3_length: 12; v_call: TRBV20-1; d_call: TRBD1; clone_size: many; cdr3_aa: CSDGQGNTEAFF; cdr3_nt: TGCAGCGACGGACAGGGTAACACTGAAGCTTTCTTT
j_call: TRBJ1-4; cdr3_length: 13; v_call: TRBV29-1; d_call: .; clone_size: many; cdr3_aa: CSVPVNGKEKLFF; cdr3_nt: TGCAGCGTGCCAGTTAACGGCAAGGAAAAACTGTTTTTT
j_call: TRBJ1-5; cdr3_length: 14; v_call: TRBV19; d_call: .; clone_size: .; cdr3_aa: CASSIRGGDQPQHF; cdr3_nt: TGTGCCAGTAGTATTAGGGGGGGGGATCAGCCCCAGCATTTT
j_call: TRBJ2-5; cdr3_length: 14; v_call: TRBV7-2; d_call: TRBD1; clone_size: many; cdr3_aa: CASSSRTGKETQYF; cdr3_nt: TGTGCCAGCAGCTCTCGGACAGGGAAAGAGACCCAGTACTTC
j_call: TRBJ2-5; cdr3_length: 12; v_call: TRBV5-1; d_call: .; clone_size: many; cdr3_aa: CASRFGWETQYF; cdr3_nt: TGCGCCAGCCGCTTCGGGTGGGAGACCCAGTACTTC
j_call: TRBJ1-2; cdr3_length: 14; v_call: TRBV10-3; d_call: TRBD1; clone_size: few; cdr3_aa: CASRLTGLVYGYTF; cdr3_nt: TGTGCCAGCAGATTGACAGGGTTGGTCTATGGCTACACCTTC
j_call: TRBJ2-7; cdr3_length: 16; v_call: TRBV24-1; d_call: .; clone_size: .; cdr3_aa: CASSYSAVAVSYEQYF; cdr3_nt: TGTGCCAGCAGTTACTCGGCGGTAGCGGTCTCCTACGAGCAGTACTTC
j_call: TRBJ2-7; cdr3_length: 13; v_call: TRBV7-2; d_call: .; clone_size: .; cdr3_aa: CASSLEGGNEQYF; cdr3_nt: TGTGCCAGCAGCTTAGAAGGGGGTAACGAGCAGTACTTC
j_call: TRBJ2-7; cdr3_length: 14; v_call: TRBV2; d_call: .; clone_size: many; cdr3_aa: CASSEGLGTYEQYF; cdr3_nt: TGTGCCAGCAGTGAAGGACTGGGGACCTACGAGCAGTACTTC
j_call: TRBJ2-7; cdr3_length: 14; v_call: TRBV7-2; d_call: .; clone_size: .; cdr3_aa: CASSVAREMNEQYF; cdr3_nt: TGTGCCAGCAGCGTTGCTCGGGAGATGAACGAGCAGTACTTC
j_call: TRBJ1-1; cdr3_length: 13; v_call: TRBV21-1; d_call: .; clone_size: .; cdr3_aa: CASSKGVRTEAFF; cdr3_nt: TGTGCCAGCAGCAAGGGAGTGAGAACTGAAGCTTTCTTT
j_call: TRBJ1-2; cdr3_length: 12; v_call: TRBV29-1; d_call: .; clone_size: .; cdr3_aa: CSLVLGTYGYTF; cdr3_nt: TGCAGCTTGGTGCTCGGTACCTATGGCTACACCTTC
j_call: TRBJ1-1; cdr3_length: 15; v_call: TRBV6-1; d_call: TRBD1; clone_size: once; cdr3_aa: CASSTGQGEDTEAFF; cdr3_nt: TGTGCCAGCAGTACGGGACAGGGAGAAGACACTGAAGCTTTCTTT
j_call: TRBJ1-1; cdr3_length: 13; v_call: TRBV29-1; d_call: .; clone_size: many; cdr3_aa: CSVHRGAGTEAFF; cdr3_nt: TGCAGCGTTCATAGGGGGGCGGGTACTGAAGCTTTCTTT
j_call: TRBJ2-7; cdr3_length: 15; v_call: TRBV7-9; d_call: TRBD2; clone_size: .; cdr3_aa: CASSATSGRGDEQYF; cdr3_nt: TGTGCCAGCAGCGCGACTAGCGGGAGGGGGGACGAGCAGTACTTC
j_call: TRBJ2-6; cdr3_length: 17; v_call: TRBV7-2; d_call: .; clone_size: .; cdr3_aa: CASSQEEGGSGANVLTF; cdr3_nt: TGTGCCAGCAGCCAAGAGGAGGGAGGATCTGGGGCCAACGTCCTGACTTTC
j_call: TRBJ2-5; cdr3_length: 15; v_call: TRBV7-9; d_call: .; clone_size: many; cdr3_aa: CASSSQHEGQETQYF; cdr3_nt: TGTGCCAGCAGCTCCCAGCATGAGGGGCAAGAGACCCAGTACTTC
j_call: TRBJ1-5; cdr3_length: 14; v_call: TRBV2; d_call: .; clone_size: many; cdr3_aa: CASRSDRNNQPQHF; cdr3_nt: TGTGCCAGCAGATCTGACAGGAACAATCAGCCCCAGCATTTT
j_call: TRBJ2-3; cdr3_length: 14; v_call: TRBV7-8; d_call: TRBD1; clone_size: .; cdr3_aa: CASSPLDRGIGQYF; cdr3_nt: TGTGCCAGCAGCCCACTCGACAGGGGGATAGGGCAGTATTTT
j_call: TRBJ2-5; cdr3_length: 16; v_call: TRBV7-4; d_call: .; clone_size: few; cdr3_aa: CASSLGRAPYQETQYF; cdr3_nt: TGTGCCAGCAGCTTAGGGAGGGCTCCGTACCAAGAGACCCAGTACTTC
j_call: TRBJ1-2; cdr3_length: 14; v_call: TRBV9; d_call: TRBD1; clone_size: few; cdr3_aa: CASSVENRGWGYTF; cdr3_nt: TGTGCCAGCAGCGTAGAGAACAGGGGCTGGGGCTACACCTTC
j_call: TRBJ1-1; cdr3_length: 13; v_call: TRBV2; d_call: .; clone_size: .; cdr3_aa: CASSGRGYTEAFF; cdr3_nt: TGTGCCAGCAGTGGCAGGGGATATACTGAAGCTTTCTTT
j_call: TRBJ2-5; cdr3_length: 14; v_call: TRBV5-1; d_call: .; clone_size: .; cdr3_aa: CASSPRTPQETQYF; cdr3_nt: TGTGCCAGCAGTCCCCGGACACCCCAAGAGACCCAGTACTTC
j_call: TRBJ1-5; cdr3_length: 15; v_call: TRBV24-1; d_call: .; clone_size: many; cdr3_aa: CATSDPGTVNQPQHF; cdr3_nt: TGTGCCACCAGTGACCCCGGGACGGTCAATCAGCCCCAGCATTTT
j_call: TRBJ1-2; cdr3_length: 14; v_call: TRBV19; d_call: .; clone_size: .; cdr3_aa: CASSRYSVNYGYTF; cdr3_nt: TGTGCCAGTAGTAGGTACAGTGTTAACTATGGCTACACCTTC
j_call: TRBJ2-7; cdr3_length: 17; v_call: TRBV12-3/TRBV12-4; d_call: .; clone_size: .; cdr3_aa: CASSQVFQWAGSYEQYF; cdr3_nt: TGTGCCAGCAGCCAAGTATTCCAGTGGGCGGGATCCTACGAGCAGTACTTC
j_call: TRBJ2-7; cdr3_length: 13; v_call: TRBV20-1; d_call: .; clone_size: few; cdr3_aa: CSARGQGYYEQYF; cdr3_nt: TGCAGTGCTAGAGGTCAAGGGTACTACGAGCAGTACTTC
j_call: TRBJ1-2; cdr3_length: 13; v_call: TRBV15; d_call: TRBD1; clone_size: .; cdr3_aa: CATSRDEGAGYTF; cdr3_nt: TGTGCCACCAGCAGAGATGAGGGGGCTGGCTACACCTTC
j_call: TRBJ1-4; cdr3_length: 15; v_call: TRBV7-9; d_call: .; clone_size: many; cdr3_aa: CASSENSSPNEKLFF; cdr3_nt: TGTGCCAGCAGCGAAAACAGCTCGCCTAATGAAAAACTGTTTTTT
j_call: TRBJ2-7; cdr3_length: 15; v_call: TRBV20-1; d_call: TRBD2; clone_size: .; cdr3_aa: CSARTQRETPHEQYF; cdr3_nt: TGCAGTGCTAGGACCCAGCGGGAGACTCCCCACGAGCAGTACTTC
j_call: TRBJ1-5; cdr3_length: 16; v_call: TRBV2; d_call: TRBD1; clone_size: many; cdr3_aa: CASIFGTGERNQPQHF; cdr3_nt: TGTGCCAGCATCTTCGGGACAGGGGAGCGCAATCAGCCCCAGCATTTT
j_call: TRBJ2-7; cdr3_length: 15; v_call: TRBV7-8; d_call: .; clone_size: few; cdr3_aa: CASSLGKGLMYEQYF; cdr3_nt: TGTGCCAGCAGCTTGGGCAAGGGGTTGATGTACGAGCAGTACTTC